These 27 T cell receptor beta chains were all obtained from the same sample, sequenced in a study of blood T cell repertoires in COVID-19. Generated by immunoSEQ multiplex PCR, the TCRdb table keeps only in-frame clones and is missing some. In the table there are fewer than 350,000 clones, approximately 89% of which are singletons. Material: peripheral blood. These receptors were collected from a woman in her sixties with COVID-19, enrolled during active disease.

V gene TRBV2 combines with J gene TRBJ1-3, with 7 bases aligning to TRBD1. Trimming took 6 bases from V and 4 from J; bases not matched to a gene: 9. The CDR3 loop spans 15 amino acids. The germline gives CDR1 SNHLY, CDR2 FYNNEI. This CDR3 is CASSANRGRGNTIYF. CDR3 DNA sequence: TGTGCCAGCAGCGCAAACAGGGGAAGAGGAAACACCATATATTTT.

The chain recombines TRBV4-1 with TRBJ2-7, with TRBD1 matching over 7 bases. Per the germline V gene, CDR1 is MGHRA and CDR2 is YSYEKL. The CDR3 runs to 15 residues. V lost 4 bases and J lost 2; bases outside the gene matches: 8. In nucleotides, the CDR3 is TGCGCCAGCAGCCCCGGACAGGTTAACACCTACGAGCAGTACTTC. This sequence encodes CASSPGQVNTYEQYF.

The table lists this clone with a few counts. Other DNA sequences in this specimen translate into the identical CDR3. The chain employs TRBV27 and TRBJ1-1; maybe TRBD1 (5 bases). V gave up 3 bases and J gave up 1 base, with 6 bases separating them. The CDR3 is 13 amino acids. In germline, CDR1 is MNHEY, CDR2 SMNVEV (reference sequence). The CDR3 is CASSFGGNTEAFF. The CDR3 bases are TGTGCCAGCAGTTTCGGGGGGAACACTGAAGCTTTCTTT.

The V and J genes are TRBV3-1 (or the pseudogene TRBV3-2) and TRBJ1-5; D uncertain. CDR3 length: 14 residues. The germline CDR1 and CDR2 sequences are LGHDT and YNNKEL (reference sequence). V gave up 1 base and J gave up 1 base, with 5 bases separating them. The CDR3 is CASSQAQSNQPQHF. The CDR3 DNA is TGTGCCAGCAGCCAAGCGCAGAGCAATCAGCCCCAGCATTTT.

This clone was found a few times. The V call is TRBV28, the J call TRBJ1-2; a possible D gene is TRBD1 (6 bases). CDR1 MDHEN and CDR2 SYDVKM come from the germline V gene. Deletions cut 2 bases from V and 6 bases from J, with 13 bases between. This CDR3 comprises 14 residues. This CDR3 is CASSLLSHRDGYTF. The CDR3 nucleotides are TGTGCCAGCAGTTTACTTTCCCACAGGGATGGCTACACCTTC.

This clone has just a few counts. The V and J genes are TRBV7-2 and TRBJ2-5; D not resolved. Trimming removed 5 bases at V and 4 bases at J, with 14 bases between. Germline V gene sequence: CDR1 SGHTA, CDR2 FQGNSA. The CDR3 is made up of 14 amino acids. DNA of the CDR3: TGTGCCAGCAGCCCCGCCGAAGTCAGAGAGACCCAGTACTTC. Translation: CASSPAEVRETQYF.

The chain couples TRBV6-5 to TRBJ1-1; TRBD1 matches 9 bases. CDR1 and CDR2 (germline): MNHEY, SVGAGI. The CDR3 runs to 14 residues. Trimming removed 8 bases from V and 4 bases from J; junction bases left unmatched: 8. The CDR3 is CASVGTGLRTEAFF. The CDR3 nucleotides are TGTGCCAGCGTGGGGACAGGGCTTCGCACTGAAGCTTTCTTT.

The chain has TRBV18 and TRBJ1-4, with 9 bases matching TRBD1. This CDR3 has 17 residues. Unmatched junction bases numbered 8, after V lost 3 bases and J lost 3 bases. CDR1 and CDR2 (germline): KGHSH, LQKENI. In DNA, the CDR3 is TGTGCCAGCTCACCTTACCAACAGGGGGCAGCTAATGAAAAACTGTTTTTT. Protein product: CASSPYQQGAANEKLFF.

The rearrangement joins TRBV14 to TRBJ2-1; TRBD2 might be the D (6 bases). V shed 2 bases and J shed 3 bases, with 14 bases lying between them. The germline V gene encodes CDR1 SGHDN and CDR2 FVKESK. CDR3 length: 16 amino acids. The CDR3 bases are TGTGCCAGCAGCCAATCCCGGGGGACCCACTACAATGAGCAGTTCTTC. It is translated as CASSQSRGTHYNEQFF.

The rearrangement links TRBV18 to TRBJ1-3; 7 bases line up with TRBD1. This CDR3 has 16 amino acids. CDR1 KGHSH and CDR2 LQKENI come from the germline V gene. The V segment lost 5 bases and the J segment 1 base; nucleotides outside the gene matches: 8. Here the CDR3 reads CASSRLQGQSGNTIYF. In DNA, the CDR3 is TGTGCCAGCTCAAGATTACAGGGGCAATCTGGAAACACCATATATTTT.

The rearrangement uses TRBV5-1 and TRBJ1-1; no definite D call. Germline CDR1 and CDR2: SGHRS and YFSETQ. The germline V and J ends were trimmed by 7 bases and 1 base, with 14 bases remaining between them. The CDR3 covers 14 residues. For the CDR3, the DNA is TGCGCCAGCTTGTTGGTACCCGGGAACACTGAAGCTTTCTTT. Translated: CASLLVPGNTEAFF.

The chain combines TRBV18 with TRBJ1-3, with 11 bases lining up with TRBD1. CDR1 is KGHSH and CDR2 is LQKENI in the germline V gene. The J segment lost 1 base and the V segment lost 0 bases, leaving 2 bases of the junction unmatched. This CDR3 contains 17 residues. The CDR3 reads CASSPPGQGGSGNTIYF. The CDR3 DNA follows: TGTGCCAGCTCACCACCGGGACAGGGGGGTTCTGGAAACACCATATATTTT.

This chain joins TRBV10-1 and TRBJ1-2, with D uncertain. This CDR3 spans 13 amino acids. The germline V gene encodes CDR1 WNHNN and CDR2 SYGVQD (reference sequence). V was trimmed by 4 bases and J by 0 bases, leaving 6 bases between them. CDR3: CASSAGTNYGYTF. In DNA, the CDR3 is TGCGCCAGCAGTGCGGGAACTAACTATGGCTACACCTTC.

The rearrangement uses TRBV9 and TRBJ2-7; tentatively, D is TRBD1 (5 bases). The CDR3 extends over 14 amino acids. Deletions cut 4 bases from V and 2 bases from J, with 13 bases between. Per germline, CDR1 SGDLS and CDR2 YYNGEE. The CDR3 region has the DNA TGTGCCAGCAGCCGCCATGTGGACACCTACGAGCAGTACTTC. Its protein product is CASSRHVDTYEQYF.

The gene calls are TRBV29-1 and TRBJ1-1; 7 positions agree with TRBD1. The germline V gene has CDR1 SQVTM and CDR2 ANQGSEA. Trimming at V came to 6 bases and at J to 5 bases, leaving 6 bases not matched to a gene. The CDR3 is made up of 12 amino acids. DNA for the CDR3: TGCAGCGTCCTCAGGGGGAGTACTGAAGCTTTCTTT. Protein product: CSVLRGSTEAFF.

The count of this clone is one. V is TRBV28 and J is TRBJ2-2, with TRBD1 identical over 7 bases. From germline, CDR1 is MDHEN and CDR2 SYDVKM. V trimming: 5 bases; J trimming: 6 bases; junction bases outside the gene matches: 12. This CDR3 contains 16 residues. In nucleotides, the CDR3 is TGTGCCAGCAGTCCACCCACGCCGACAGGGCCCGGGGAGCTGTTTTTT. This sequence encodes CASSPPTPTGPGELFF.

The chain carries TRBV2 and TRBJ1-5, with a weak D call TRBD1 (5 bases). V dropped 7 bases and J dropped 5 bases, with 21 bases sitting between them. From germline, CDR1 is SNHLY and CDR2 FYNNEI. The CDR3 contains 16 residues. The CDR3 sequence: CASMRDLRAWDQPQHF. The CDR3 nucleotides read TGTGCCAGCATGAGAGATCTCAGGGCGTGGGATCAGCCCCAGCATTTT. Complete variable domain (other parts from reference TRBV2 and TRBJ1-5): EPEVTQTPSHQVTQMGQEVILRCVPISNHLYFYWYRQILGQKVEFLVSFYNNEISEKSEIFDDQFSVERPDGSNFTLKIRSTKLEDSAMYFCASMRDLRAWDQPQHFGDGTRLSIL.

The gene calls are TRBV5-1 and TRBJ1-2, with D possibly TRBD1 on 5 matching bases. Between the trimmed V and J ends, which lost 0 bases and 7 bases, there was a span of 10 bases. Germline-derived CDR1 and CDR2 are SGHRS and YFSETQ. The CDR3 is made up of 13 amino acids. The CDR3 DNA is TGCGCCAGCAGCTTGGCAGGGTCGGGTGGCTACACCTTC. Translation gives CASSLAGSGGYTF.

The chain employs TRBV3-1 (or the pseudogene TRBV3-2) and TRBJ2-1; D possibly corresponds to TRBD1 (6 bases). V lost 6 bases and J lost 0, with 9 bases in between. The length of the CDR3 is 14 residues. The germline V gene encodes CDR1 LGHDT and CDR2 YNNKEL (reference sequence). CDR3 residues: CASRQGYSYNEQFF. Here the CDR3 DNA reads TGTGCCAGCAGACAGGGCTACTCCTACAATGAGCAGTTCTTC.

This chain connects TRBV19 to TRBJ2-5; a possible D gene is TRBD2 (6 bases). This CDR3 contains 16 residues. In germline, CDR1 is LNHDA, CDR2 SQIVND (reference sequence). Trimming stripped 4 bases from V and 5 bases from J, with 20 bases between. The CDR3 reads CASSKGTGVTGETQYF. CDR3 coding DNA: TGTGCCAGTAGTAAGGGGACGGGGGTCACGGGGGAGACCCAGTACTTC.

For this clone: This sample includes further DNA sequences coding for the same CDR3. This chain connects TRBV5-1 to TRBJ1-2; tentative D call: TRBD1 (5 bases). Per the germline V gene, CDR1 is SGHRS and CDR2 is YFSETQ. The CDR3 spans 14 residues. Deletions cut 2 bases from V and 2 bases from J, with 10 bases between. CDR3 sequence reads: CASSFGGANYGYTF. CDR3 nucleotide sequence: TGCGCCAGCAGCTTCGGAGGGGCCAACTATGGCTACACCTTC.

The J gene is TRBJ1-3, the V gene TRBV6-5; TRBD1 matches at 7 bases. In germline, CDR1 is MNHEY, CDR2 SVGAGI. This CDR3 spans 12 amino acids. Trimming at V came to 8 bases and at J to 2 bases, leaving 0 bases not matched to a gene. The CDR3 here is CASGTAGNTIYF. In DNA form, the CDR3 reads TGTGCCAGCGGGACAGCTGGAAACACCATATATTTT.

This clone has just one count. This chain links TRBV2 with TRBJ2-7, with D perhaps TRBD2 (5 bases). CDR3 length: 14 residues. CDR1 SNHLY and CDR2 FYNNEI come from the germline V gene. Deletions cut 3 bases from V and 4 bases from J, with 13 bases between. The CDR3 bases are TGTGCCAGCAGTGAGAGGGCTTCCCCTTACGAGCAGTACTTC. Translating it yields CASSERASPYEQYF.

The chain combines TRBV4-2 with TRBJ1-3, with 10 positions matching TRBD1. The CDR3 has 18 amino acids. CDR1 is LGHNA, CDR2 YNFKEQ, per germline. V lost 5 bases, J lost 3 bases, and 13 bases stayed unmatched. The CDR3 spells CASSAQIRQGAGGNTIYF. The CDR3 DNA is TGTGCCAGCAGCGCACAAATAAGACAGGGGGCTGGTGGAAACACCATATATTTT.

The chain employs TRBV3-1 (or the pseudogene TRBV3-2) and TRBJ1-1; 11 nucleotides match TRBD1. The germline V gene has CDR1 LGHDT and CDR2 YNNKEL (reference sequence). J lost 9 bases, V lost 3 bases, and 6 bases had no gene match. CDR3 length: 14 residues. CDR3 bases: TGTGCCAGCAGCCAGGGATGGACAGGGGGCCAAGCTTTCTTT. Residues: CASSQGWTGGQAFF.

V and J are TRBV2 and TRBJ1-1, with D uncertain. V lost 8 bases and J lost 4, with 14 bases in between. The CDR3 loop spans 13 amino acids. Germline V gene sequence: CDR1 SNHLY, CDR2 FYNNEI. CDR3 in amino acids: CASYGPFSTEAFF. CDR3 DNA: TGTGCCAGCTATGGGCCCTTTTCCACTGAAGCTTTCTTT.

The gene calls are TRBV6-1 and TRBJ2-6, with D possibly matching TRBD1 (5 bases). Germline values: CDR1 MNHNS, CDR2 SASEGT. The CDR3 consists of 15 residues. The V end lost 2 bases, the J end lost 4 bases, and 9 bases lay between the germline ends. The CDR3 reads CASSEIGAGANVLTF. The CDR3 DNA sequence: TGTGCCAGCAGTGAAATTGGGGCCGGGGCCAACGTCCTGACTTTC.